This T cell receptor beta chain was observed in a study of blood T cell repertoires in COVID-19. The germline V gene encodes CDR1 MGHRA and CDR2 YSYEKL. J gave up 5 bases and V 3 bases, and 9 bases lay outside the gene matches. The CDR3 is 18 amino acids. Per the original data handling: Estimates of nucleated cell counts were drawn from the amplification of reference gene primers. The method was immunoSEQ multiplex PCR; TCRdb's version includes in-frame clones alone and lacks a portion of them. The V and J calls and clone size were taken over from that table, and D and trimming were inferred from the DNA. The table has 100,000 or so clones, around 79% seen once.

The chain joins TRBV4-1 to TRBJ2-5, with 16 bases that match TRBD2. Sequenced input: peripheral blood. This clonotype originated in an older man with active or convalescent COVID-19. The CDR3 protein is CASSQGGTSGGATETQYF. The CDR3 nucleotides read TGCGCCAGCAGCCAGGGAGGGACTAGCGGGGGGGCAACGGAGACCCAGTACTTC.